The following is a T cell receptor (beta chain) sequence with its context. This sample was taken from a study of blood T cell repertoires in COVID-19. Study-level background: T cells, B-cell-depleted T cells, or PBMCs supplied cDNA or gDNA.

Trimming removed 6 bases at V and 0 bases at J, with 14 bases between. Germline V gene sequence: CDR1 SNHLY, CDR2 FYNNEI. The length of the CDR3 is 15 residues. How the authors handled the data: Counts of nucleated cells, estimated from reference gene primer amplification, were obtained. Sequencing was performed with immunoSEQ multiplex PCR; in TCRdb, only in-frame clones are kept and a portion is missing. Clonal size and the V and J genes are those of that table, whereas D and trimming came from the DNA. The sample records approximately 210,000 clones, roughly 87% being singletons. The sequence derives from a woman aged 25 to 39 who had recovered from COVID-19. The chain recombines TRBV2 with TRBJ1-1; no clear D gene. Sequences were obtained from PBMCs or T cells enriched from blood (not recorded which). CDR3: CASSRASILNTEAFF. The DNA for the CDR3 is TGTGCCAGCAGCCGCGCAAGTATATTGAACACTGAAGCTTTCTTT.